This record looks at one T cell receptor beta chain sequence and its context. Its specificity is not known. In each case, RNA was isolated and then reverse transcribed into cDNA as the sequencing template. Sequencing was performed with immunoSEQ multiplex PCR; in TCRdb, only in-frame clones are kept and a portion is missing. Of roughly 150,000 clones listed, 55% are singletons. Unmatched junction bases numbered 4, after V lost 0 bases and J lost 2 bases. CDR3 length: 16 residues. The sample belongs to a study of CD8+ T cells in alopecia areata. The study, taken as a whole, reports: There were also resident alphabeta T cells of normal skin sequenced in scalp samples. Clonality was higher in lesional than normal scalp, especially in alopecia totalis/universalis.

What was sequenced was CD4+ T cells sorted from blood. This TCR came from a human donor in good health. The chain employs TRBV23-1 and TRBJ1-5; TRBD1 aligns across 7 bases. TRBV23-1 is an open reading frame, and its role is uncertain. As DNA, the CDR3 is TGCGCCAGCAGTCAATCAGGGGGCGCCGGCAATCAGCCCCAGCATTTT. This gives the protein CASSQSGGAGNQPQHF.